This TCR beta chain was documented in a study of identical twins. General observations from the study: Twins' excess sharing was less marked for out-of-frame beta sequences. An excess of low generation probability was shown by twin-shared out-of-frame alpha sequences.

A single record per CDR3 protein comes from TCRdb applying MiXCR to the 5' RACE reads. The data contain about 520,000 distinct CDR3 sequences, about 20% of them singletons. The CDR3 sequence is 14 residues long. CDR1 is SGHRS and CDR2 is YFSETQ in the germline V gene. V shed 5 bases and J shed 2 bases, with 12 bases lying between them. About this clonotype: No antigen is known for it.

These data also featured in a second study, about T cells expressing NK-cell markers.

Sequencing used CD4+ T cells sorted from blood. The sequence came from a woman aged 18-30 years in good health. The J gene is TRBJ2-3, the V gene TRBV5-1; D gene ambiguous. The CDR3 DNA follows: TGCGCCAGCAGTCGGTATTTTGACACAGATACGCAGTATTTT. Protein sequence: CASSRYFDTDTQYF.